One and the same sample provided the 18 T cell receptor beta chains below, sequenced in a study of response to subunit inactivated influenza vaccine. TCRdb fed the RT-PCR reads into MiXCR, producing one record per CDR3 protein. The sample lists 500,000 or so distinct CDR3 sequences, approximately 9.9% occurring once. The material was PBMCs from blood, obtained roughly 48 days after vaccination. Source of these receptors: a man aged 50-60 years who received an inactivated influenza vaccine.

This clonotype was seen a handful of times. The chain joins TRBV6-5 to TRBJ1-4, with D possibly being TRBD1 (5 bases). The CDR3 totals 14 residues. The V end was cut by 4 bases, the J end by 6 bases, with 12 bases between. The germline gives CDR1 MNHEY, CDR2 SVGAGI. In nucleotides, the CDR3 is TGTGCCAGCAGTTTAGGCAGGGATTATGAAAAACTGTTTTTT. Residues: CASSLGRDYEKLFF.

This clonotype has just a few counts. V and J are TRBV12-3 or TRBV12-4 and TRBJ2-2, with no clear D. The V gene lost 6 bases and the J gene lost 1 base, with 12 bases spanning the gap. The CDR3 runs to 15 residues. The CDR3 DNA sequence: TGTGCCAGCAGCCCTGGACGGGTGAACACCGGGGAGCTGTTTTTT. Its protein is CASSPGRVNTGELFF.

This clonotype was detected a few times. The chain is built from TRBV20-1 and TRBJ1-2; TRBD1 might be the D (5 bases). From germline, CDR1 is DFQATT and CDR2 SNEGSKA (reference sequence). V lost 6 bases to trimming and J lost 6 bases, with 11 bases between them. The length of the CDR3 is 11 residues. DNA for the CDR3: TGCAGTGCCACGGACATCCATGGCTACACCTTC. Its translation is CSATDIHGYTF.

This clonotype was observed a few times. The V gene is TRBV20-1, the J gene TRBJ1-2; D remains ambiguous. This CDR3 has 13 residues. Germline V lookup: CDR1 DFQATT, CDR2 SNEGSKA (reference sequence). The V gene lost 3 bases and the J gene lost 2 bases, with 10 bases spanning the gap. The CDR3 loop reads CSASDDTNYGYTF. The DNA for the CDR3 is TGCAGTGCTAGTGATGACACGAACTATGGCTACACCTTC.

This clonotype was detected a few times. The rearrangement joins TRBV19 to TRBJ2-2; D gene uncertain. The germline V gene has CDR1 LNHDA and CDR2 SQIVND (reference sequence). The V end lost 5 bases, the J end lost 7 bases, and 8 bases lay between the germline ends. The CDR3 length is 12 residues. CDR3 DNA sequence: TGTGCCAGTAGTCCAATAGGCGGGGAGCTGTTTTTT. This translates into CASSPIGGELFF.

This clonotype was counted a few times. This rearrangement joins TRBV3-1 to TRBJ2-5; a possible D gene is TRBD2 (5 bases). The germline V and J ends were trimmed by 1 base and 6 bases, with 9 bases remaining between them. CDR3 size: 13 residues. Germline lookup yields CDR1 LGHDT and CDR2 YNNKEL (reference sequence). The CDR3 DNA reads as TGTGCCAGCAGCCAAGTTGAGGGTCAGACCCAGTACTTC. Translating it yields CASSQVEGQTQYF.

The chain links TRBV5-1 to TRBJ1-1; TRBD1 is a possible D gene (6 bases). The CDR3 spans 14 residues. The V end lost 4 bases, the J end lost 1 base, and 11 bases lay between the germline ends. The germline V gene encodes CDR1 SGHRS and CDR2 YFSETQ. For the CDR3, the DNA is TGCGCCAGCAGCGGGGACATCTCGAACACTGAAGCTTTCTTT. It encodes CASSGDISNTEAFF. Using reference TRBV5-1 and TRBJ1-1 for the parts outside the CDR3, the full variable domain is KAGVTQTPRYLIKTRGQQVTLSCSPISGHRSVSWYQQTPGQGLQFLFEYFSETQRNKGNFPGRFSGRQFSNSRSEMNVSTLELGDSALYLCASSGDISNTEAFFGQGTRLTVV.

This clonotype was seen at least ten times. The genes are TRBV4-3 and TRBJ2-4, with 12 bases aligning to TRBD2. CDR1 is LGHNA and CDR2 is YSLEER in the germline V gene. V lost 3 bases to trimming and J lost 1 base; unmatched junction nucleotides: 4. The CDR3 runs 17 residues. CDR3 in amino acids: CASSQLAGGPAKNIQYF. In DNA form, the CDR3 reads TGCGCCAGCAGCCAGCTAGCGGGGGGGCCGGCCAAAAACATTCAGTACTTC.

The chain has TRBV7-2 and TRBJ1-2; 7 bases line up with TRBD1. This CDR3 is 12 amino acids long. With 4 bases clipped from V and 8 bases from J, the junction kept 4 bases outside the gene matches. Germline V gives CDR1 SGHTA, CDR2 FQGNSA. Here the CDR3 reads CASSSTGVGYTF. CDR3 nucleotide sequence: TGTGCCAGCAGCTCTACAGGGGTCGGCTACACCTTC.

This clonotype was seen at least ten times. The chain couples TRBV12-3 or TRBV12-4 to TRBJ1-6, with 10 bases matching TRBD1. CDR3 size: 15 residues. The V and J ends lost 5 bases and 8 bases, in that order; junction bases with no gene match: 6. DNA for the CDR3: TGTGCCAGCAGTCCGGGACAGGGGATGGATTCACCCCTCCACTTT. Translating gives CASSPGQGMDSPLHF.

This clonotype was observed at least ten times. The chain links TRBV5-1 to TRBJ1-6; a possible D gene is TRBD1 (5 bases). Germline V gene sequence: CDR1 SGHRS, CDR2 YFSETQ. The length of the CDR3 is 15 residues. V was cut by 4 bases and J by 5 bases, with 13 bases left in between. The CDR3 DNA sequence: TGCGCCAGCAGCAGCCGACAGTTAAATAATTCACCCCTCCACTTT. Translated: CASSSRQLNNSPLHF.

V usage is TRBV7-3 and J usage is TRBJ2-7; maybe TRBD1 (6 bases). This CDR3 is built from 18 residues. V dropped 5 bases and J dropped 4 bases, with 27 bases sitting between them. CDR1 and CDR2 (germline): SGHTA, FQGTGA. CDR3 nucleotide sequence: TGTGCCAGCAGCGGGCAGGCAGGGGCTAGCCTTCCTTCTTACGAGCAGTACTTC. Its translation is CASSGQAGASLPSYEQYF.

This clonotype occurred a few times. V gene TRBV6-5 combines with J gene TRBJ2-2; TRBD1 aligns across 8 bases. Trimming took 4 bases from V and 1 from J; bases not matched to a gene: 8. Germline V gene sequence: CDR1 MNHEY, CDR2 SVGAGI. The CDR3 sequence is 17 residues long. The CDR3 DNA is TGTGCCAGCAGTTCCCTGACGGGGACAGGGAACACCGGGGAGCTGTTTTTT. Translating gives CASSSLTGTGNTGELFF.

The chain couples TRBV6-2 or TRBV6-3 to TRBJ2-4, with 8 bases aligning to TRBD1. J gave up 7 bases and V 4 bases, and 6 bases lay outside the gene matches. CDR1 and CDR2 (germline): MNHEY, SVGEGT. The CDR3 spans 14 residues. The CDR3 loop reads CASSSKTGVNIQYF. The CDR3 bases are TGTGCCAGCAGTTCCAAGACAGGGGTGAACATTCAGTACTTC.

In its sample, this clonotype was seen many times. The CDR3 bases are TGTGCCAGCAGCTCCGTTCGAGAGACCCAGTACTTC. It translates to CASSSVRETQYF. The chain employs TRBV7-2 and TRBJ2-5; D is uncertain. The CDR3 has 12 residues. Trimming pared 4 bases from V and 4 bases from J, leaving 7 bases between. Germline V gene data show CDR1 as SGHTA and CDR2 as FQGNSA.

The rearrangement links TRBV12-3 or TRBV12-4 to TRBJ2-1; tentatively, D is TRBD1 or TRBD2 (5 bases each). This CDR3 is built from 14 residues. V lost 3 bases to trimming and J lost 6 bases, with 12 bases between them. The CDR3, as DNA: TGTGCCAGCAGTTTTGTACGGGGCAGCAATGAGCAGTTCTTC. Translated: CASSFVRGSNEQFF.

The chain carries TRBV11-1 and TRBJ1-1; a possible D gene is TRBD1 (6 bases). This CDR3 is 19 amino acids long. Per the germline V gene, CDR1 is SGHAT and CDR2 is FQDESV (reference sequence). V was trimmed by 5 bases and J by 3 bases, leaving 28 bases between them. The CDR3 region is CASSPLSFQGRGTHTEAFF. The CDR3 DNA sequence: TGTGCCAGCAGCCCCCTATCCTTCCAGGGGAGAGGAACACACACTGAAGCTTTCTTT.

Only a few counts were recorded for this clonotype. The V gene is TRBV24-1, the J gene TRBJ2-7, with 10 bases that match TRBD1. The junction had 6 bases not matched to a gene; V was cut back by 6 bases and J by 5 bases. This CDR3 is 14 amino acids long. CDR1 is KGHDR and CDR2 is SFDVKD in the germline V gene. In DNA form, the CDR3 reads TGTGCCACCAGTTCGGGACAGGGGAGGAACGAGCAGTACTTC. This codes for CATSSGQGRNEQYF.